What follows are 31 T cell receptor beta chains derived from one specimen sequenced in a study of blood T cell repertoires in COVID-19. Repertoires were generated with immunoSEQ multiplex PCR, while TCRdb's copy carries only in-frame clones and drops some. The sample has about 63,000 clones, around 88% seen once; the top ten hold under 8%. Sequencing input: peripheral blood. The receptor source for this set is a human donor in a cohort sampled during active COVID-19.

The gene calls are TRBV28 and TRBJ2-1; 9 nucleotides align to TRBD2. Germline CDR1 MDHEN, CDR2 SYDVKM. The ends lost 2 bases at V and 14 bases at J; junction bases unmatched: 7. This CDR3 has 13 amino acids. Written as DNA, the CDR3 is TGTGCCAGCAGTTTAAGGCGGGAGGGCCAGGAGTTCTTC. This codes for CASSLRREGQEFF.

The genes are TRBV5-4 and TRBJ2-2; D not resolved. The CDR3 sequence is 15 residues long. The germline V gene encodes CDR1 SGHNT and CDR2 YYREEE (reference sequence). Trimming shortened V by 4 bases and J by 2 bases, and 12 bases separated the two germline ends. In nucleotides, the CDR3 is TGTGCCAGCAGCCTCCCCTCCCCTAACACCGGGGAGCTGTTTTTT. Its translation: CASSLPSPNTGELFF.

The chain carries TRBV27 and TRBJ2-7; 10 bases map to TRBD2. V was clipped by 8 bases and J by 3 bases; unmatched bases: 4. Looked up from germline, CDR1 is MNHEY and CDR2 is SMNVEV (reference sequence). This CDR3 has 13 amino acids. The DNA of the CDR3 is TGTGCCAGCCGCAGCGGGAGGGACTACGAGCAGTACTTC. Encoded protein: CASRSGRDYEQYF.

The gene calls are TRBV6-5 and TRBJ2-5; tentatively, D is TRBD2 (6 bases). The length of the CDR3 is 14 residues. Trimming took off 6 bases at V and 5 bases at J, with 16 bases between the two ends. Germline V gene lookup returns CDR1 MNHEY and CDR2 SVGAGI. CDR3 coding DNA: TGTGCCAGCAGCCCGGGTCCTGGGGGGGAGACCCAGTACTTC. Its translation: CASSPGPGGETQYF.

This clone appeared a single time. The V call is TRBV12-5, the J call TRBJ2-7; D perhaps matches TRBD1 (6 bases). CDR1 and CDR2 from the germline V gene are LGHNT and FRNRAP. The CDR3 extends over 12 amino acids. V lost 6 bases and J 9 bases, leaving 15 bases between the germline ends. The CDR3: CASGPRGGAQYF. CDR3 bases: TGTGCTAGTGGGCCCCGAGGGGGTGCGCAGTACTTC.

Comments on this clone: The identical CDR3 is also encoded by other nucleotide sequences in the sample. The V and J genes are TRBV7-9 and TRBJ2-1, with D tentatively TRBD1 (5 bases). V lost 5 bases to trimming and J lost 9 bases, with 11 bases between them. In germline, CDR1 is SEHNR, CDR2 FQNEAQ (reference sequence). CDR3 size: 12 residues. The CDR3 protein is CASSVQGIEQFF. For the CDR3, the DNA is TGTGCCAGCAGCGTTCAGGGCATTGAGCAGTTCTTC.

The rearrangement joins TRBV7-9 to TRBJ1-2; D not resolved. There are 13 residues in the CDR3. V was pared by 5 bases and J by 1 base, with 8 bases between. CDR1 is SEHNR, CDR2 FQNEAQ, per germline (reference sequence). The CDR3 DNA sequence: TGTGCCAGCAGCCCTGGAGTTAACTATGGCTACACCTTC. Protein: CASSPGVNYGYTF.

This sequence joins TRBV10-1 and TRBJ2-1, with TRBD2 identical over 11 bases. Germline V gene lookup returns CDR1 WNHNN and CDR2 SYGVQD (reference sequence). V lost 9 bases, J lost 5 bases, and 6 bases stayed unmatched. CDR3 length: 14 residues. The CDR3 reads CASSSGGLNNEQFF. CDR3 DNA sequence: TGCGCCAGTTCTAGCGGGGGGCTGAACAATGAGCAGTTCTTC.

The CDR3 nucleotides are TGTGCCAGCAGTGGGACCCGGCGGGCAGACCTTTCCTATGGCTACACCTTC. Its translation: CASSGTRRADLSYGYTF. The chain employs TRBV2 and TRBJ1-2; D not resolved. The ends were cut back, 4 bases at V and 4 bases at J, with 22 bases in the middle. Germline V lookup: CDR1 SNHLY, CDR2 FYNNEI. The CDR3 has 17 residues.

The chain uses TRBV5-1 and TRBJ2-1; the match to TRBD2 covers 12 bases. Germline V gene lookup returns CDR1 SGHRS and CDR2 YFSETQ. The CDR3 length is 15 residues. The junction had 3 bases not matched to a gene; V was cut back by 4 bases and J by 4 bases. CDR3 nucleotides: TGCGCCAGCAGCCAGACTAGCGGGGGTTACAATGAGCAGTTCTTC. It yields the protein CASSQTSGGYNEQFF.

The chain carries TRBV6-5 and TRBJ2-3; tentatively, D is TRBD1 (6 bases). Germline V gene lookup returns CDR1 MNHEY and CDR2 SVGAGI. V gave up 8 bases and J gave up 0 bases, with 15 bases separating them. The CDR3 has 15 amino acids. CDR3 nucleotides: TGTGCCAGCTCAAAAGGACAGACTAGCACAGATACGCAGTATTTT. Protein sequence: CASSKGQTSTDTQYF.

Only a few counts were recorded for this clone. The chain uses TRBV19 and TRBJ2-1; weak D call: TRBD1 (6 bases). The V and J ends lost 7 bases and 2 bases respectively, with 9 bases between them. Germline V gene data show CDR1 as LNHDA and CDR2 as SQIVND (reference sequence). The CDR3 loop spans 13 amino acids. The CDR3 nucleotides read TGTGCCAGTACGCAGGGGCCCTACAATGAGCAGTTCTTC. Protein product: CASTQGPYNEQFF.

The rearrangement joins TRBV11-2 to TRBJ1-2; possible D gene TRBD1, 6 bases. This CDR3 has 15 residues. V lost 0 bases, J lost 0 bases, and 8 bases lay in between. Germline V gene lookup returns CDR1 SGHAT and CDR2 FQNNGV. The CDR3 bases are TGTGCCAGCAGCTTAGAGGGGGCCGCTAACTATGGCTACACCTTC. Amino acid sequence: CASSLEGAANYGYTF.

The chain carries TRBV5-1 and TRBJ2-3; TRBD2 matches 8 bases. From germline, CDR1 is SGHRS and CDR2 YFSETQ. The J segment lost 0 bases and the V segment lost 4 bases, leaving 7 bases of the junction unmatched. The CDR3 is 16 residues long. The CDR3 DNA reads as TGCGCCAGCAGCCTACGGGCTAGCGGGAGCACAGATACGCAGTATTTT. Translating gives CASSLRASGSTDTQYF.

The V call is TRBV29-1, the J call TRBJ2-7, with D maybe TRBD2 (7 bases). Per the germline V gene, CDR1 is SQVTM and CDR2 is ANQGSEA. This CDR3 region has 12 residues. V lost 3 bases and J lost 3, with 9 bases in between. The CDR3 region has the DNA TGCAGCGTTGAGAGGGGGGGCTACGAGCAGTACTTC. It specifies CSVERGGYEQYF.

This chain connects TRBV4-1 to TRBJ1-3; maybe TRBD1 (6 bases). The CDR3 is 17 residues long. CDR1 is MGHRA and CDR2 is YSYEKL in the germline V gene. The V and J ends lost 3 bases and 0 bases respectively, with 15 bases between them. For the CDR3, the DNA is TGCGCCAGCAGCCAGGCCCGGGACAAGCCCTCTGGAAACACCATATATTTT. This gives the protein CASSQARDKPSGNTIYF.

This clone has a handful of counts. The J gene is TRBJ1-2, the V gene TRBV9, with 10 bases fitting TRBD1. Germline CDR1 reads SGDLS; CDR2 reads YYNGEE. V lost 4 bases and J lost 7; bases outside the gene matches: 7. This CDR3 contains 14 residues. The CDR3 nucleotides read TGTGCCAGCAGCACCCGACAGGGGGCGAGTGGCTACACCTTC. Its translation: CASSTRQGASGYTF.

The chain is built from TRBV10-3 and TRBJ1-5; D call uncertain. CDR3 length: 12 amino acids. Germline-derived CDR1 and CDR2 are ENHRY and SYGVKD. Trimming cost V 3 bases and J 5 bases, with 5 bases left between them. The CDR3 loop reads CAISDEYQPQHF. The CDR3 DNA follows: TGTGCCATCAGTGATGAGTATCAGCCCCAGCATTTT.

This chain uses TRBV7-9 with TRBJ1-3; D not resolved. From germline, CDR1 is SEHNR and CDR2 FQNEAQ (reference sequence). The CDR3 runs to 13 residues. Trimming took off 6 bases at V and 0 bases at J, with 6 bases between the two ends. The CDR3 nucleotides are TGTGCCAGCAGGCGTTCCTCTGGAAACACCATATATTTT. Its protein is CASRRSSGNTIYF.

V gene TRBV18 combines with J gene TRBJ1-4, with unresolved D. V was trimmed by 2 bases and J by 0 bases, leaving 4 bases between them. CDR3 length equals 14 residues. CDR1 is KGHSH, CDR2 LQKENI, per germline. CDR3 nucleotide sequence: TGTGCCAGCTCACCAGGAGCAACTAATGAAAAACTGTTTTTT. Protein sequence: CASSPGATNEKLFF.

This clone was detected a few times. The chain has TRBV12-5 and TRBJ2-1, with a tentative D call TRBD2 (6 bases). V was trimmed by 5 bases and J by 4 bases, leaving 12 bases between them. In germline, CDR1 is LGHNT, CDR2 FRNRAP. CDR3 length: 14 residues. The CDR3 region has the DNA TGTGCTAGTGGTCGGATAGCGGTTTACAATGAGCAGTTCTTC. Translation gives CASGRIAVYNEQFF.

This rearrangement joins TRBV7-8 to TRBJ2-5, with 9 bases fitting TRBD1. The trim removed 8 bases at V and 5 bases at J, leaving 15 bases unmatched. The CDR3 is 16 residues long. Germline V lookup: CDR1 SGHVS, CDR2 FQNEAQ. As DNA, the CDR3 is TGTGCCAGCGGACAAGGACAGGGGCCCACCGGGGAGACCCAGTACTTC. Protein product: CASGQGQGPTGETQYF.

The J gene is TRBJ2-2, the V gene TRBV7-2; 11 bases align to TRBD2. The CDR3 has 18 residues. Germline trimming cut 2 bases from V and 2 bases from J; bases unmatched to any gene: 7. Germline assignment: CDR1 SGHTA and CDR2 FQGNSA. The CDR3 protein is CASSLRGSGGVNTGELFF. The CDR3 DNA reads as TGTGCCAGCAGCTTACGGGGTAGCGGGGGGGTAAACACCGGGGAGCTGTTTTTT. The full variable domain, completed using reference TRBV7-2 and TRBJ2-2, is GAGVSQSPSNKVTEKGKDVELRCDPISGHTALYWYRQSLGQGLEFLIYFQGNSAPDKSGLPSDRFSAERTGGSVSTLTIQRTQQEDSAVYLCASSLRGSGGVNTGELFFGEGSRLTVL.

This chain connects TRBV5-1 to TRBJ2-7; tentative D call: TRBD1 (6 bases). Germline V gene sequence: CDR1 SGHRS, CDR2 YFSETQ. Trimming took 4 bases from V and 6 from J, leaving 14 bases between them. This CDR3 has 13 residues. The DNA for the CDR3 is TGCGCCAGCAGCATAGGACAGTCCAGCGAGCAGTACTTC. This sequence encodes CASSIGQSSEQYF. The full variable domain, in which reference TRBV5-1 and TRBJ2-7 provide the parts outside the CDR3, is KAGVTQTPRYLIKTRGQQVTLSCSPISGHRSVSWYQQTPGQGLQFLFEYFSETQRNKGNFPGRFSGRQFSNSRSEMNVSTLELGDSALYLCASSIGQSSEQYFGPGTRLTVT.

The chain employs TRBV7-8 and TRBJ2-3, with 7 bases aligning to TRBD2. This CDR3 comprises 14 residues. V lost 3 bases, J lost 2 bases, and 2 bases stayed unmatched. Germline V gene data show CDR1 as SGHVS and CDR2 as FQNEAQ. The CDR3 protein is CASSLRGNTDTQYF. DNA of the CDR3: TGTGCCAGCAGCTTGCGGGGGAACACAGATACGCAGTATTTT.

This clone has just one count. The chain employs TRBV29-1 and TRBJ1-2; 7 bases align to TRBD1. J was trimmed by 0 bases and V by 6 bases; bases with no gene match: 7. The CDR3 has 14 amino acids. In germline, CDR1 is SQVTM, CDR2 ANQGSEA. Here the CDR3 DNA reads TGCAGCGTCAGTCCCGGGACAGCTAACTATGGCTACACCTTC. Residues: CSVSPGTANYGYTF.

The chain employs TRBV10-3 and TRBJ2-7, with TRBD2 matching 11 bases. The germline V gene encodes CDR1 ENHRY and CDR2 SYGVKD. The CDR3 extends over 14 amino acids. V shed 5 bases and J 0 bases; nucleotides not matched to a gene: 0. This CDR3 is CAISTSGSSYEQYF. CDR3 DNA: TGTGCCATCAGTACTAGCGGGAGCTCCTACGAGCAGTACTTC.

This chain connects TRBV30 to TRBJ1-1, with a possible D match to TRBD1 (5 bases). Trimming removed 4 bases at V and 1 base at J, with 7 bases between. CDR3 length: 12 amino acids. The germline V gene encodes CDR1 GTSNPN and CDR2 SVGIG (reference sequence). CDR3 coding DNA: TGTGCCTGGACCGGGGGGAACACTGAAGCTTTCTTT. It specifies CAWTGGNTEAFF.

This chain joins TRBV7-9 and TRBJ2-7; maybe TRBD2 (5 bases). This CDR3 contains 16 residues. V was clipped by 5 bases and J by 7 bases, with 24 bases between them. Germline V gives CDR1 SEHNR, CDR2 FQNEAQ (reference sequence). The CDR3 coding sequence is TGTGCCAGCAGCCCCCCCGCGGGTCCTCAGTCGTGGGAGCAGTACTTC. It encodes CASSPPAGPQSWEQYF.

CDR3 nucleotides: TGTGCCAGCAGCAAAGGGGCGACCTTCTACGAGCAGTACTTC. As protein: CASSKGATFYEQYF. The chain has TRBV21-1 and TRBJ2-7; TRBD1 is the table's D call, not checked against the DNA. TRBV21-1 has pseudogene status. There are 14 residues in the CDR3.

This clone was detected once. V usage is TRBV5-5 and J usage is TRBJ1-1; no clear D gene. The CDR3 covers 14 residues. Germline CDR1 is SGHKS and CDR2 is YYEKEE (reference sequence). With 4 bases removed from V and 8 bases from J, the gap between germline ends came to 18 bases. Here the CDR3 DNA reads TGTGCCAGCAGCCTCCGGGTCAGCGGCACCGAAGCTTTCTTT. Translation gives CASSLRVSGTEAFF.